The 21 T cell receptor beta chains listed next were all sequenced from one sample in a study of T cells after yellow fever vaccination. From the 5' RACE reads, TCRdb called clonotypes with MiXCR, one entry per CDR3 protein. This table holds a few hundred thousand distinct CDR3 sequences, about 3.7% found once. Sample: PBMCs, taken 15 days after the yellow fever booster vaccination. The receptor source for this set is a man between 18 and 35 years old who received the YFV17D yellow fever vaccine.

Concerning this clonotype itself: One base away lies a much larger clone, so this may be a sequencing read error. V and J are TRBV12-3 or TRBV12-4 and TRBJ1-2; D remains ambiguous. This CDR3 contains 10 residues. CDR3: CACSFSGYTF. The CDR3 DNA is TGTGCCTGCAGTTTTTCCGGCTACACCTTC.

Ten or more counts support this clonotype. The rearrangement uses TRBV5-1 and TRBJ2-2; TRBD2 aligns across 8 bases. Per the germline V gene, CDR1 is SGHRS and CDR2 is YFSETQ. This CDR3 has 14 residues. V dropped 6 bases and J dropped 4; count of bases not matched to a gene: 5. CDR3 sequence reads: CASTGLDLTGELFF. CDR3 coding DNA: TGCGCCAGCACGGGACTAGACCTCACCGGGGAGCTGTTTTTT.

This clonotype was counted at least ten times. The CDR3 DNA reads TGCGCCAGCTGGGCGGGACTGAACACTGAAGCTTTCTTT. It is translated as CASWAGLNTEAFF. The chain uses TRBV5-1 and TRBJ1-1, with a possible D match to TRBD1 (5 bases). V was clipped by 7 bases and J by 0 bases, with 10 bases between them. Germline V gene data show CDR1 as SGHRS and CDR2 as YFSETQ. The CDR3 is 13 amino acids.

This clonotype has a count of ten or more. The V gene is TRBV7-2, the J gene TRBJ2-1; a weak D match, TRBD2 (7 bases). The germline V gene encodes CDR1 SGHTA and CDR2 FQGNSA. V lost 1 base and J lost 10, with 17 bases in between. CDR3 size: 15 residues. In nucleotides, the CDR3 is TGTGCCAGCAGCTTAGTGTCGGGGGGCAGGGAAGAGCAGTTCTTC. As protein: CASSLVSGGREEQFF.

The J gene is TRBJ1-3, the V gene TRBV6-6, with 7 positions matching TRBD1. The CDR3 extends over 17 amino acids. V trimming: 1 base; J trimming: 3 bases; junction bases outside the gene matches: 9. Germline loops: CDR1 MNHNY, CDR2 SVGAGI (reference sequence). The CDR3 loop is CASSYLEGATNGNTIYF. CDR3 sequence (DNA): TGTGCCAGCAGTTACTTGGAGGGGGCGACTAATGGAAACACCATATATTTT.

Remarks on this clonotype: A clone one base away is much larger, so this may be a read error. CDR3 loop: CSVLLPPGSDTRYF. The CDR3 DNA reads TGCAGCGTTCTCTTGCCTCCCGGATCAGATACGCGGTATTTT. The rearrangement links TRBV29-1 to TRBJ2-3; unclear D gene. The germline CDR1 and CDR2 sequences are SQVTM and ANQGSEA. This CDR3 is built from 14 residues.

The chain couples TRBV7-8 to TRBJ2-5, with 8 bases lining up with TRBD1. The V and J ends lost 5 bases and 5 bases, in that order; junction bases with no gene match: 13. From germline, CDR1 is SGHVS and CDR2 FQNEAQ. The CDR3 is 16 amino acids. The CDR3 sequence: CASSKPRTGYRETQYF. The DNA for the CDR3 is TGTGCCAGCAGCAAGCCGAGGACAGGGTACAGGGAGACCCAGTACTTC.

This clonotype has a count of ten or more. The chain couples TRBV5-1 to TRBJ2-2, with D tentatively TRBD1 (5 bases). The V gene lost 1 base and the J gene lost 5 bases, with 12 bases spanning the gap. Germline loops: CDR1 SGHRS, CDR2 YFSETQ. The CDR3 totals 15 residues. The CDR3 spells CASSLYRMGTGELFF. In nucleotides, the CDR3 is TGCGCCAGCAGCTTGTACAGGATGGGGACCGGGGAGCTGTTTTTT. The entire variable domain, with the rest obtained from reference TRBV5-1 and TRBJ2-2, is as follows: KAGVTQTPRYLIKTRGQQVTLSCSPISGHRSVSWYQQTPGQGLQFLFEYFSETQRNKGNFPGRFSGRQFSNSRSEMNVSTLELGDSALYLCASSLYRMGTGELFFGEGSRLTVL.

This clonotype was seen repeatedly, ten times or more. The chain uses TRBV5-6 and TRBJ1-1; unclear D gene. The CDR3 covers 12 residues. V lost 4 bases, J lost 10 bases, and 14 bases lay in between. Germline values: CDR1 SGHDT, CDR2 YYEEEE. CDR3 loop: CASSGWEGAAFF. Here the CDR3 DNA reads TGTGCCAGCAGCGGGTGGGAGGGAGCAGCTTTCTTT.

This clonotype showed up many times. J is TRBJ2-1 and V is TRBV15, with 8 bases matching TRBD2. CDR1 and CDR2 from the germline V gene are LNHNV and YYDKDF (reference sequence). V trimming: 0 bases; J trimming: 7 bases; junction bases outside the gene matches: 11. The CDR3 loop spans 17 amino acids. CDR3: CATSRDGTGGSFNEQFF. CDR3 DNA: TGTGCCACCAGCAGAGACGGAACGGGGGGGTCTTTTAATGAGCAGTTCTTC. The variable domain in full, with the rest retrieved from reference TRBV15 and TRBJ2-1, is DAMVIQNPRYQVTQFGKPVTLSCSQTLNHNVMYWYQQKSSQAPKLLFHYYDKDFNNEADTPDNFQSRRPNTSFCFLDIRSPGLGDTAMYLCATSRDGTGGSFNEQFFGPGTRLTVL.

In its sample, this clonotype was seen many times. The gene calls are TRBV12-3 or TRBV12-4 and TRBJ1-5, with 7 nucleotides matching TRBD1. The CDR3 extends over 13 amino acids. The V and J ends lost 5 bases and 6 bases, in that order; junction bases with no gene match: 4. CDR3 DNA: TGTGCCAGCAGTAGAGACAGGGCTCAGCCCCAGCATTTT. Translating it yields CASSRDRAQPQHF.

This clonotype was seen at least ten times. The chain uses TRBV12-3 or TRBV12-4 and TRBJ1-5; D unresolved. This CDR3 is 14 amino acids long. The V and J ends lost 2 bases and 5 bases respectively, with 10 bases between them. DNA of the CDR3: TGTGCCAGCAGTTTATTGACATCGGATCAGCCCCAGCATTTT. As protein: CASSLLTSDQPQHF.

This clonotype was found many times. The V and J genes are TRBV12-3 or TRBV12-4 and TRBJ2-2; D possibly uses TRBD1 or TRBD2 (6 bases each). V lost 10 bases and J 5 bases, leaving 14 bases between the germline ends. The CDR3 contains 13 residues. CDR3 in amino acids: CATRRGATGELFF. The CDR3 DNA is TGTGCCACCCGTAGGGGGGCAACCGGGGAGCTGTTTTTT.

The sample holds many counts of this clonotype. This rearrangement joins TRBV12-3 or TRBV12-4 to TRBJ2-7; tentative D call: TRBD1 (6 bases). This CDR3 has 15 amino acids. Between the trimmed V and J ends, which lost 4 bases and 5 bases, there was a span of 18 bases. The chain's CDR3 is CASSSLRDNPHEQYF. For the CDR3, the DNA is TGTGCCAGCAGTTCCCTCCGGGACAATCCTCACGAGCAGTACTTC.

On this clonotype itself: Being one base from a much bigger clone, this may be a read error. The chain combines TRBV7-2 with TRBJ1-5, with D hard to call. In germline, CDR1 is SGHTA, CDR2 FQGNSA. This CDR3 is built from 13 residues. CDR3: CASSLRWNQPHHF. As DNA, the CDR3 is TGTGCCAGCAGCTTACGGTGGAATCAGCCCCATCATTTT. Full variable domain (missing parts from reference TRBV7-2 and TRBJ1-5): GAGVSQSPSNKVTEKGKDVELRCDPISGHTALYWYRQSLGQGLEFLIYFQGNSAPDKSGLPSDRFSAERTGGSVSTLTIQRTQQEDSAVYLCASSLRWNQPHHFGDGTRLSIL.

In this sample, this clonotype turned up many times. The rearrangement uses TRBV2 and TRBJ2-7; 8 bases line up with TRBD1. J gave up 4 bases and V 2 bases, and 10 bases lay outside the gene matches. Looked up from germline, CDR1 is SNHLY and CDR2 is FYNNEI. The CDR3 has 16 residues. The CDR3 coding sequence is TGTGCCAGCAGTGAACCATTCGGACAGGGTATATACGAGCAGTACTTC. This gives the protein CASSEPFGQGIYEQYF.

Ten or more counts support this clonotype. The chain employs TRBV28 and TRBJ2-7, with D uncertain. CDR1 is MDHEN and CDR2 is SYDVKM in the germline V gene. The CDR3 is made up of 11 amino acids. V lost 3 bases and J 4 bases, leaving 4 bases between the germline ends. The CDR3: CASSFIYEQYF. CDR3 nucleotide sequence: TGTGCCAGCAGTTTTATTTACGAGCAGTACTTC.

This clonotype was found many times. The rearrangement uses TRBV5-1 and TRBJ2-3; the D is unclear. The V gene's germline CDR1 is SGHRS and CDR2 YFSETQ. Trimming took off 2 bases at V and 5 bases at J, with 6 bases between the two ends. CDR3 length: 12 residues. The CDR3 DNA follows: TGCGCCAGCAGCTTCCAAGGAGATACGCAGTATTTT. This codes for CASSFQGDTQYF. The full variable domain, with the rest looked up from reference TRBV5-1 and TRBJ2-3, is KAGVTQTPRYLIKTRGQQVTLSCSPISGHRSVSWYQQTPGQGLQFLFEYFSETQRNKGNFPGRFSGRQFSNSRSEMNVSTLELGDSALYLCASSFQGDTQYFGPGTRLTVL.

The sample holds a few counts of this clonotype. This sequence joins TRBV5-1 and TRBJ2-2; D not certain. The V and J ends lost 0 bases and 2 bases respectively, with 11 bases between them. CDR3 size: 16 residues. Germline CDR1 is SGHRS and CDR2 is YFSETQ. In DNA form, the CDR3 reads TGCGCCAGCAGCTTGGGACCGGCTGACAACACCGGGGAGCTGTTTTTT. It translates to CASSLGPADNTGELFF.

The chain employs TRBV7-9 and TRBJ1-5, with D tentatively TRBD1 (6 bases). V was pared by 0 bases and J by 7 bases, with 16 bases between. Germline assignment: CDR1 SEHNR and CDR2 FQNEAQ (reference sequence). The length of the CDR3 is 16 residues. CDR3 amino acids: CASSLAHGGAEQPQHF. CDR3 DNA sequence: TGTGCCAGCAGCTTAGCCCACGGGGGGGCAGAACAGCCCCAGCATTTT. The full variable domain, rest sourced from reference TRBV7-9 and TRBJ1-5, is DTGVSQNPRHKITKRGQNVTFRCDPISEHNRLYWYRQTLGQGPEFLTYFQNEAQLEKSRLLSDRFSAERPKGSFSTLEIQRTEQGDSAMYLCASSLAHGGAEQPQHFGDGTRLSIL.

This clonotype was observed many times. V and J are TRBV7-9 and TRBJ2-4; maybe TRBD2 (7 bases). V was trimmed by 5 bases and J by 1 base, leaving 12 bases between them. Germline loops: CDR1 SEHNR, CDR2 FQNEAQ (reference sequence). The CDR3 has 15 residues. As DNA, the CDR3 is TGTGCCAGCAGCGTGGGGGGGGCGGCCAAAAACATTCAGTACTTC. It specifies CASSVGGAAKNIQYF.